The sequence of this TCR beta chain was determined in a study of cytomegalovirus exposure and HLA in healthy donors. The trim removed 5 bases at V and 4 bases at J, leaving 4 bases unmatched. The V gene's germline CDR1 is SGHAT and CDR2 FQNNGV. The length of the CDR3 is 14 residues. PCR used 60 Vbeta primers and 13 Jbeta primers. Assay: immunoSEQ multiplex PCR; the TCRdb copy retains only in-frame clones and omits some. Among over 85,000 clones listed, just over 75% were seen once. The V call is TRBV11-2, the J call TRBJ2-2, with TRBD1 matching 7 bases. The receptor comes from a man aged 25-45 years in good health and CMV-seronegative. The sample was PBMCs. CDR3 DNA: TGTGCCAGCAGCATCGACAGGGTCACCGGGGAGCTGTTTTTT. This translates into CASSIDRVTGELFF.